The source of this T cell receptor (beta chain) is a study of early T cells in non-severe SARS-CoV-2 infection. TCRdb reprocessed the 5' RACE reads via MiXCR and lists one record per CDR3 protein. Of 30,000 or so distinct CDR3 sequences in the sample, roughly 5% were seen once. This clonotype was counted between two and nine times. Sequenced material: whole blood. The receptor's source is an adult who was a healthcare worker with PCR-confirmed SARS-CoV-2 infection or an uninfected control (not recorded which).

In nucleotides, the CDR3 is TGCGCCAGCAGCTTGGCCGGGGGAGCGGGAGGAGGAGAGCAGTTCTTC. It translates to CASSLAGGAGGGEQFF. The rearrangement joins TRBV5-1 to TRBJ2-1, with 9 bases aligning to TRBD2. Germline trimming cut 0 bases from V and 10 bases from J; bases unmatched to any gene: 11. This CDR3 contains 16 residues. CDR1 and CDR2 (germline): SGHRS, YFSETQ.